The 10 T cell receptor beta chains given below trace back to one sample, sequenced in a study of blood T cell repertoires in COVID-19. Sequenced by immunoSEQ multiplex PCR; TCRdb stores in-frame clones only, minus some. The sample records hundreds of thousands of clones, approximately 85% being singletons. The sample was peripheral blood. The receptors here all came from a man aged 50 or older with COVID-19, enrolled during active disease.

This chain joins TRBV5-1 and TRBJ1-2, with a tentative D call TRBD1 (6 bases). The CDR3 is 14 amino acids. V shed 0 bases and J shed 4 bases, with 10 bases lying between them. Germline V gene lookup returns CDR1 SGHRS and CDR2 YFSETQ. This CDR3 is CASSLEQGAYGYTF. DNA of the CDR3: TGCGCCAGCAGCTTGGAACAGGGCGCCTATGGCTACACCTTC.

The chain uses TRBV5-1 and TRBJ1-1; the D is unclear. Trimming took off 5 bases at V and 3 bases at J, with 8 bases between the two ends. Germline V lookup: CDR1 SGHRS, CDR2 YFSETQ. This CDR3 region has 12 residues. The CDR3 sequence: CASSAGYTEAFF. The CDR3 DNA reads TGCGCCAGCAGTGCGGGTTACACTGAAGCTTTCTTT. The full variable domain, in which reference TRBV5-1 and TRBJ1-1 provide the parts outside the CDR3, is KAGVTQTPRYLIKTRGQQVTLSCSPISGHRSVSWYQQTPGQGLQFLFEYFSETQRNKGNFPGRFSGRQFSNSRSEMNVSTLELGDSALYLCASSAGYTEAFFGQGTRLTVV.

This chain uses TRBV11-2 with TRBJ2-7; D remains ambiguous. CDR1 SGHAT and CDR2 FQNNGV come from the germline V gene. The CDR3 runs 11 residues. Trimming stripped 3 bases from V and 3 bases from J, with 3 bases between. CDR3 DNA: TGTGCCAGCAGCTTCAACTACGAGCAGTACTTC. It translates to CASSFNYEQYF.

This clone came up a few times. J is TRBJ1-5 and V is TRBV21-1; TRBD1, as called in the table, went unchecked against the DNA. TRBV21-1 is shown as a pseudogene. The CDR3 length is 16 residues. The DNA for the CDR3 is TGTGCCAGCAGCAAAGCTAGGGGGCGAGAACGTCAGCCCCAGCATTTT. It is translated as CASSKARGRERQPQHF.

The DNA for the CDR3 is TGTGCCAGCAGCGAATCCGGGACAGGGGGCTATGAGCAGTTCTTC. It specifies CASSESGTGGYEQFF. The V call is TRBV4-2, the J call TRBJ2-1, with 12 positions matching TRBD1. This CDR3 has 15 amino acids. Germline trimming cut 5 bases from V and 8 bases from J; bases unmatched to any gene: 7. The germline V gene encodes CDR1 LGHNA and CDR2 YNFKEQ.

The chain carries TRBV5-4 and TRBJ1-1; the D gene is possibly TRBD1 (5 bases). The CDR3 runs 17 residues. The V end was cut by 5 bases, the J end by 1 base, with 21 bases between. Germline loops: CDR1 SGHNT, CDR2 YYREEE (reference sequence). In DNA form, the CDR3 reads TGTGCCAGCAGGCCTAGACCGGGTCTAGGGGAGAACACTGAAGCTTTCTTT. Residues: CASRPRPGLGENTEAFF.

The rearrangement joins TRBV6-1 to TRBJ1-2; D might be TRBD1 (6 bases). V dropped 1 base and J dropped 5 bases, with 14 bases sitting between them. The length of the CDR3 is 15 residues. Germline V lookup: CDR1 MNHNS, CDR2 SASEGT. The DNA of the CDR3 is TGTGCCAGCAGTGAAGTGGTCAGGGGTACATATGGCTACACCTTC. It encodes CASSEVVRGTYGYTF.

The chain couples TRBV4-1 to TRBJ2-1; TRBD1 aligns across 10 bases. There are 17 residues in the CDR3. Per germline, CDR1 MGHRA and CDR2 YSYEKL. Trimming cost V 2 bases and J 4 bases; bases outside gene matches: 8. The DNA for the CDR3 is TGCGCCAGCAGCCAAACCCCGGGACAGGGGAGGTACAATGAGCAGTTCTTC. This translates into CASSQTPGQGRYNEQFF.

The rearrangement links TRBV5-1 to TRBJ2-5, with TRBD1 matching 7 bases. V lost 3 bases, J lost 5 bases, and 13 bases stayed unmatched. Germline V gene lookup returns CDR1 SGHRS and CDR2 YFSETQ. The CDR3 extends over 16 amino acids. DNA of the CDR3: TGCGCCAGCAGCTGGAGACAGGGCTTGGTACAGGAGACCCAGTACTTC. Translated, it gives CASSWRQGLVQETQYF.

Remarks on this clone: The conserved final phenylalanine or tryptophan is absent from the CDR3, which likely points to a read error. It is unclear where the CDR3 begins or ends on the DNA, so no DNA is shown, and the CDR3 is as TCRdb lists it. This rearrangement joins TRBV6-1 to TRBJ1-1. Germline V gene lookup returns CDR1 MNHNS and CDR2 SASEGT. Termini included, the CDR3 measures 13 amino acids. CDR3 protein: CASSERGEGEALI.